These 18 T cell receptor beta chains were all obtained from the same sample, sequenced in a study of blood T cell repertoires in COVID-19. Profiling relied on immunoSEQ multiplex PCR, and the TCRdb table lists in-frame clones only, not all of them. The sample yields about 380,000 clones, about 87% seen once. Sequenced material: PBMCs or T cells enriched from blood (not recorded which). Every receptor here comes from a man under 40 who had recovered from COVID-19.

The V gene is TRBV6-5, the J gene TRBJ2-5; D gene unclear. V lost 8 bases and J 2 bases, leaving 12 bases between the germline ends. Germline-derived CDR1 and CDR2 are MNHEY and SVGAGI. CDR3 length: 13 amino acids. The CDR3 here is CASQINRQETQYF. In DNA, the CDR3 is TGTGCCAGCCAGATAAACAGACAAGAGACCCAGTACTTC.

The chain is built from TRBV27 and TRBJ1-5; TRBD1 agrees at 7 bases. The CDR3 contains 14 residues. Germline V gives CDR1 MNHEY, CDR2 SMNVEV (reference sequence). After removal of 5 bases from V and 7 bases from J, the junction contained 8 bases not matched to a gene. Here the CDR3 DNA reads TGTGCCAGCAGTCCACTGACAGGGTACCAGCCCCAGCATTTT. Protein product: CASSPLTGYQPQHF.

The chain employs TRBV6-2 or TRBV6-3 and TRBJ2-1, with TRBD1 matching over 9 bases. CDR3 size: 12 residues. With 5 bases clipped from V and 12 bases from J, the junction kept 5 bases outside the gene matches. In germline, CDR1 is MNHEY, CDR2 SVGEGT. The CDR3 loop is CASSHRDRAQFF. CDR3 nucleotides: TGTGCCAGCAGTCACCGGGACAGGGCGCAGTTCTTC.

The chain has TRBV6-5 and TRBJ2-7, with 9 bases that match TRBD1. The CDR3 covers 15 residues. Germline lookup yields CDR1 MNHEY and CDR2 SVGAGI. V dropped 8 bases and J dropped 6; count of bases not matched to a gene: 14. The CDR3 region is CASQLRDRAFREQYF. The CDR3 nucleotides read TGTGCCAGCCAGCTCCGGGACAGGGCTTTTCGCGAGCAGTACTTC.

This clone was seen once. This sequence joins TRBV27 and TRBJ2-7, with TRBD1 matching over 7 bases. Germline V gene data show CDR1 as MNHEY and CDR2 as SMNVEV (reference sequence). This CDR3 comprises 15 residues. V trimming: 6 bases; J trimming: 0 bases; junction bases outside the gene matches: 8. In nucleotides, the CDR3 is TGTGCCAGCAGCTTCAGTCCAGGGGGCTCCTACGAGCAGTACTTC. This codes for CASSFSPGGSYEQYF.

The V and J genes are TRBV5-1 and TRBJ2-3; TRBD2 agrees at 16 bases. This CDR3 is 20 amino acids long. CDR1 and CDR2 from the germline V gene are SGHRS and YFSETQ. The trim removed 2 bases at V and 0 bases at J, leaving 9 bases unmatched. The CDR3: CASSFTGLAGGRVSTDTQYF. In DNA, the CDR3 is TGCGCCAGCAGCTTCACGGGACTAGCGGGGGGGCGAGTGAGCACAGATACGCAGTATTTT.

This clone was observed a single time. This chain joins TRBV12-5 and TRBJ2-6; 11 bases are a match to TRBD1. Germline CDR1 and CDR2: LGHNT and FRNRAP. The CDR3 consists of 18 residues. With V trimmed by 6 bases and J by 2 bases, 9 bases remained unmatched. CDR3 DNA: TGTGCTAGTGGCCTGGACAGGGGGCGGGGTGCTGGGGCCAACGTCCTGACTTTC. It translates to CASGLDRGRGAGANVLTF.

The chain uses TRBV7-9 and TRBJ2-7; TRBD1 might be the D (5 bases). V shed 5 bases and J shed 2 bases, with 13 bases lying between them. Germline CDR1 reads SEHNR; CDR2 reads FQNEAQ (reference sequence). The CDR3 has 14 residues. In DNA form, the CDR3 reads TGTGCCAGCAGCCCCATACAGGTTACCTACGAGCAGTACTTC. Protein sequence: CASSPIQVTYEQYF.

This sequence joins TRBV7-3 and TRBJ1-5; 7 bases are shared with TRBD1. Germline CDR1 reads SGHTA; CDR2 reads FQGTGA. The CDR3 spans 16 residues. Trimming at V came to 6 bases and at J to 4 bases, leaving 12 bases not matched to a gene. The CDR3 DNA follows: TGTGCCAGCAGTTCCGCCTTCAGGGGGGTGAATCAGCCCCAGCATTTT. Protein product: CASSSAFRGVNQPQHF.

The V gene is TRBV13, the J gene TRBJ2-3; D not certain. Germline V gene lookup returns CDR1 PRHDT and CDR2 FYEKMQ (reference sequence). CDR3 size: 14 residues. The V gene lost 7 bases and the J gene lost 0 bases, with 11 bases spanning the gap. DNA of the CDR3: TGTGCCAGCAAGGAGACGTACAGCACAGATACGCAGTATTTT. It translates to CASKETYSTDTQYF.

The rearrangement links TRBV5-6 to TRBJ2-3, with D possibly TRBD2 on 8 matching bases. The CDR3 extends over 19 amino acids. The V end lost 5 bases, the J end lost 4 bases, and 29 bases lay between the germline ends. Germline V gene lookup returns CDR1 SGHDT and CDR2 YYEEEE. The CDR3 DNA reads TGTGCCAGCAGTCACCGGGAGGGGGCGCCCCGGTATACCGCAGATACGCAGTATTTT. Protein: CASSHREGAPRYTADTQYF.

This chain connects TRBV6-5 to TRBJ1-4, with D perhaps matching TRBD1 (6 bases). Germline assignment: CDR1 MNHEY and CDR2 SVGAGI. The CDR3 loop spans 15 amino acids. Trimming removed 6 bases from V and 0 bases from J, with 11 bases in between. CDR3 region: CASSQRGTTNEKLFF. CDR3 DNA: TGTGCCAGCAGCCAAAGGGGGACAACTAATGAAAAACTGTTTTTT.

The CDR3 DNA sequence: TGTGCCAGCAGCTTAGGACAGACAGCCTACGAGCAGTACTTC. This translates into CASSLGQTAYEQYF. The chain uses TRBV7-9 and TRBJ2-7, with D perhaps TRBD1 (5 bases). The length of the CDR3 is 14 residues. Germline V gene lookup returns CDR1 SEHNR and CDR2 FQNEAQ (reference sequence). With 1 base removed from V and 2 bases from J, the gap between germline ends came to 9 bases.

This clone was counted once. J is TRBJ2-1 and V is TRBV15; 7 bases line up with TRBD2. V shed 5 bases and J 3 bases; nucleotides not matched to a gene: 7. There are 15 residues in the CDR3. Germline-derived CDR1 and CDR2 are LNHNV and YYDKDF (reference sequence). CDR3 residues: CATSRPGGFYNEQFF. In nucleotides, the CDR3 is TGTGCCACCAGCCGTCCCGGGGGGTTCTACAATGAGCAGTTCTTC.

Concerning this clone: At the DNA level, this CDR3 is encoded by other sequences in the same sample as well. The J gene is TRBJ2-7, the V gene TRBV6-5, with TRBD1 matching 7 bases. Trimming took 9 bases from V and 1 from J; bases not matched to a gene: 6. Per germline, CDR1 MNHEY and CDR2 SVGAGI. The CDR3 has 13 amino acids. This CDR3 is CASSRDRSYEQYF. The CDR3 nucleotides read TGTGCCAGTAGCCGGGACAGATCCTACGAGCAGTACTTC.

The chain couples TRBV18 to TRBJ2-7, with TRBD1 as a possible D gene (6 bases). The CDR3 covers 14 residues. Germline CDR1 reads KGHSH; CDR2 reads LQKENI. The V end was cut by 6 bases, the J end by 0 bases, with 12 bases between. This CDR3 reads CASSGQSSSYEQYF. CDR3 DNA sequence: TGTGCCAGCTCCGGACAGTCGAGCTCCTACGAGCAGTACTTC.

The CDR3 sequence: CSVEVVGSSYEQYF. CDR3 DNA sequence: TGCAGCGTTGAAGTGGTGGGGAGCTCCTACGAGCAGTACTTC. The chain couples TRBV29-1 to TRBJ2-7; possibly TRBD2 for D (5 bases). The CDR3 is 14 amino acids. V was clipped by 1 base and J by 0 bases, with 10 bases between them. Germline V gives CDR1 SQVTM, CDR2 ANQGSEA.

This chain uses TRBV28 with TRBJ1-1; D is unresolved. Trimming took 2 bases from V and 0 from J, leaving 13 bases between them. The V gene's germline CDR1 is MDHEN and CDR2 SYDVKM. CDR3 length: 16 amino acids. CDR3 coding DNA: TGTGCCAGCAGTTTAACGGGTGTTTCCATGAACACTGAAGCTTTCTTT. This encodes CASSLTGVSMNTEAFF.